This T cell receptor (beta chain) was recorded in a study of T cells after yellow fever vaccination. General observations from the study: FACS-sorted repertoires could contain abundant clonotypes contaminating from the bulk population.

In its sample, this clonotype was seen many times. Its antigen is still unknown. V lost 1 base and J 6 bases, leaving 10 bases between the germline ends. The CDR3 contains 14 residues. Germline-derived CDR1 and CDR2 are SEHNR and FQNEAQ (reference sequence). TCRdb recomputed calls from the 5' RACE reads with MiXCR, one row per CDR3 protein. The sample includes roughly 330,000 distinct CDR3 sequences, around 4.1% of them seen just once. This sample comprised PBMCs, obtained 5 days after the yellow fever booster vaccination. This chain connects TRBV7-9 to TRBJ1-5; D is possibly TRBD1 (6 bases). The sequence was collected from a man younger than 30 who received the YFV17D yellow fever vaccine. The CDR3 bases are TGTGCCAGCAGCTTAGACGGCAGGGGTCAGCCCCAGCATTTT. This translates into CASSLDGRGQPQHF.